This T cell receptor beta chain was captured by sequencing in a study of STAT5B mutations in CD4+ large granular lymphocyte leukemia. Overall study results and limits: No patients shared main leukemic clonotypes, though about 24% appeared at low frequency elsewhere. Top patient clones used TRBV06 genes more often: 8/27 versus 2/35 in controls.

A word on this clone: Its antigen is not known.

CDR3 size: 15 residues. The junction had 7 bases not matched to a gene; V was cut back by 5 bases and J by 2 bases. In germline, CDR1 is SQVTM, CDR2 ANQGSEA. This was a survey-level run. The protocol was immunoSEQ multiplex PCR, while the TCRdb copy is restricted to in-frame clones and leaves out a portion. This table holds about 40,000 clones, less than 85% found once. V usage is TRBV29-1 and J usage is TRBJ2-2, with 8 nucleotides matching TRBD2. The source of this sequence is a human donor in good health. The sequencing input was CD4+ T cells from blood buffy coats. DNA for the CDR3: TGCAGCGTTTTAGCGGGGAGCCTTAACACCGGGGAGCTGTTTTTT. Amino acids: CSVLAGSLNTGELFF.